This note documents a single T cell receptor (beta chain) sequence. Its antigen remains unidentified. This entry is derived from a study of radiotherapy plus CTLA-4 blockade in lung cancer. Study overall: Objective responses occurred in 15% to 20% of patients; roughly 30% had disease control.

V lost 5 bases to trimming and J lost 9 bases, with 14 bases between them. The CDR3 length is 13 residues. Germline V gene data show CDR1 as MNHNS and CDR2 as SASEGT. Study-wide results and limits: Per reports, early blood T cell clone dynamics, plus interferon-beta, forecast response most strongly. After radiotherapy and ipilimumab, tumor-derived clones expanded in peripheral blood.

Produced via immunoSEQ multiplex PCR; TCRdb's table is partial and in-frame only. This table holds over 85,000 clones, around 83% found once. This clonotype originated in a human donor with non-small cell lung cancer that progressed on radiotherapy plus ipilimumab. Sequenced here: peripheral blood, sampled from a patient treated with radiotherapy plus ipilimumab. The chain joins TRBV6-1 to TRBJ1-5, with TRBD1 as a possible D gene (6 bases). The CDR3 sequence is CASSSGTKVPQHF. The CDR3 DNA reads TGTGCCAGCAGTTCCGGGACAAAGGTGCCCCAGCATTTT.